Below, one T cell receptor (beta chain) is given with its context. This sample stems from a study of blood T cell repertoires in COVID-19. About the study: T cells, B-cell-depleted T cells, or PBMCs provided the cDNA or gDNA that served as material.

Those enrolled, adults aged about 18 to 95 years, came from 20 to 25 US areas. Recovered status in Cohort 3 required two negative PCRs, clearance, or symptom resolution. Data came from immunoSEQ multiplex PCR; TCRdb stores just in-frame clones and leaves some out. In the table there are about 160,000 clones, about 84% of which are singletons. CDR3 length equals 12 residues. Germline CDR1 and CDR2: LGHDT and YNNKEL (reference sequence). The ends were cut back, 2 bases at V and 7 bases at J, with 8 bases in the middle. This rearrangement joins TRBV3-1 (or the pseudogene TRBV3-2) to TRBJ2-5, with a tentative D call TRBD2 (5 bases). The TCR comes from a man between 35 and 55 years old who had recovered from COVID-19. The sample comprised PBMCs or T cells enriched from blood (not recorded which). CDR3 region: CASSQNRGTQYF. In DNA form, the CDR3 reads TGTGCCAGCAGCCAAAATCGGGGGACCCAGTACTTC.